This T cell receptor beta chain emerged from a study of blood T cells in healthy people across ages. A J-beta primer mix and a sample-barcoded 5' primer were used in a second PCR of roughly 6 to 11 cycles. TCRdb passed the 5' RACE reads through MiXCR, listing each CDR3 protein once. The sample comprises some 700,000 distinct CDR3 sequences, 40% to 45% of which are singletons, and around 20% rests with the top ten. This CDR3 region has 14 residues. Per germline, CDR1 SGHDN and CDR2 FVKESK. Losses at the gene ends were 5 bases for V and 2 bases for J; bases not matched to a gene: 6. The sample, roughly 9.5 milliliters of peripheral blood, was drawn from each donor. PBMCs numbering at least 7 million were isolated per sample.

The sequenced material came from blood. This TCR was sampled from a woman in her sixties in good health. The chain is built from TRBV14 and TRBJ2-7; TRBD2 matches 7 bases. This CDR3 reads CASSLISGAYEQYF. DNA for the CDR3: TGTGCCAGCAGCTTAATAAGCGGGGCCTACGAGCAGTACTTC.